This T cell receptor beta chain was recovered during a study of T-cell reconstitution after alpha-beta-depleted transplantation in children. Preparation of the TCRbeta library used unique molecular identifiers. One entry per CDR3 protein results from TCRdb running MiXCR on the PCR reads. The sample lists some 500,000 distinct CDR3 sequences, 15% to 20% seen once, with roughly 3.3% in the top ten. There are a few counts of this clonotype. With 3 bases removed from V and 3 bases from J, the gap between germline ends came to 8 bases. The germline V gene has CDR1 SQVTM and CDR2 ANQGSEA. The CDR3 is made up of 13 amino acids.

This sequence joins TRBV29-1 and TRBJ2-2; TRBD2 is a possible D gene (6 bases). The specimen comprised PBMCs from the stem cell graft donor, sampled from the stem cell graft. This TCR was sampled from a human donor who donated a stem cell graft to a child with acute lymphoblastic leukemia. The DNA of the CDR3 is TGCAGCGTTGATGGGGGGTACACCGGGGAGCTGTTTTTT. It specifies CSVDGGYTGELFF.